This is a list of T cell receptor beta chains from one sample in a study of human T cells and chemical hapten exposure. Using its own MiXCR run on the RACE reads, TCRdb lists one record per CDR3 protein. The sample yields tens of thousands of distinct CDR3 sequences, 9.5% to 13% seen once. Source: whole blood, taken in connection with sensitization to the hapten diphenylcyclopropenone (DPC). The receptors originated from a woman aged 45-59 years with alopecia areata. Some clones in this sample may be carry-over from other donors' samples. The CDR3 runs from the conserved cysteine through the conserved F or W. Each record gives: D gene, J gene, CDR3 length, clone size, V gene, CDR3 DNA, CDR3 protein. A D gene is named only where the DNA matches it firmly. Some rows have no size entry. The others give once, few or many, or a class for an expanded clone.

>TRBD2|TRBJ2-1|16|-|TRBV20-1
TGCAGTGCGGGACTAGCGGGAGGGAGCTCCTACAATGAGCAGTTCTTC
CSAGLAGGSSYNEQFF
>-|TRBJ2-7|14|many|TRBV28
TGTGCCAGCAACCCTAGTGGGGTATTCTACGAGCAGTACTTC
CASNPSGVFYEQYF
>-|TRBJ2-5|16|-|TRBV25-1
TGTGCCAGCAGTGAATGGTCCAATAACGGCGTCGAGTCCCAGTACTTC
CASSEWSNNGVESQYF
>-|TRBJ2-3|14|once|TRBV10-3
TGTGCCATCAGTGGCACGCAAAGCCCAGATACGCAGTATTTT
CAISGTQSPDTQYF
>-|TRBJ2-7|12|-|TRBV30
TGTGCCTGGAGTCCCCTGTCCTACGAGCAGTACTTC
CAWSPLSYEQYF
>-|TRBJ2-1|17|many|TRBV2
TGTGCCAGCAGTTGGTTTCCTTCAACGAGCTCCTACAATGGGCAGTTCTTC
CASSWFPSTSSYNGQFF
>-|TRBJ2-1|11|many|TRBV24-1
TGTGCCACCTTATTAGACAATGAGCAGTTCTTC
CATLLDNEQFF
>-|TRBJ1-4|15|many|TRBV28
TGTGCCGTACTCAGCGACGGGGCAACTAATGAAAAACTGTTTTTT
CAVLSDGATNEKLFF
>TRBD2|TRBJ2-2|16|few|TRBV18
TGTGCCAGCTCACCGGGACTAGCGGCGAACACCGGGGAGCTGTTTTTT
CASSPGLAANTGELFF
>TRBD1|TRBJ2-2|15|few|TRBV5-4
TGTGCCAGCAGCTTGGGGGACAGGGTGTCCGGGGAGCTGTTTTTT
CASSLGDRVSGELFF
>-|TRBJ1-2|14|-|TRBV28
TGTGCCAGCAGTGTGGTACCCGCTAACTATGGCTACACCTTC
CASSVVPANYGYTF
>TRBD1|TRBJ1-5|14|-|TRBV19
TGTGCCAGCGGGACAGGGGAGGGCAATCAGCCCCAGCATTTT
CASGTGEGNQPQHF
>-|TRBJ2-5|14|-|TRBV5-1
TGCGCCAGCACATTGGGGCCAGGCGATGAGACCCAGTACTTC
CASTLGPGDETQYF
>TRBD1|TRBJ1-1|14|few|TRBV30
TGTGCCTGGAGGCCTAACAGGGGCCACACTGAAGCTTTCTTT
CAWRPNRGHTEAFF
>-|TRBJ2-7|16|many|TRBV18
TGTGCCAGATCACTCCTAGACTCTTCCGTCTCCTACGAGCAGTACTTC
CARSLLDSSVSYEQYF
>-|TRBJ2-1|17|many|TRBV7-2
TGTGCCAGCAGCTTGAGAAGCCTGACTGGTTCCTACAATGAGCAGTTCTTC
CASSLRSLTGSYNEQFF
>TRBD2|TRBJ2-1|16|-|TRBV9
TGTGCCAGCAGCTCCCGGGGGACTAGCGCGTACAATGAGCAGTTCTTC
CASSSRGTSAYNEQFF
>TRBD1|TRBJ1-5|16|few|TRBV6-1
TGTGCCAGCAGACGACAGGGCCCCCCGAGCAATCAGCCCCAGCATTTT
CASRRQGPPSNQPQHF
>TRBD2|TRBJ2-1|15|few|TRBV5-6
TGTGCCAGCAGCTATGGCGGGAGACACTACAATGAGCAGTTCTTC
CASSYGGRHYNEQFF
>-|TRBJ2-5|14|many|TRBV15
TGTGCAACCGGATCAGGCAGGGGTCCAGAGACCCAGTACTTC
CATGSGRGPETQYF
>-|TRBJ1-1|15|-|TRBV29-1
TGCAGCGTTGAAAAACAAAGCGTCTTGAACACTGAAGCTTTCTTT
CSVEKQSVLNTEAFF
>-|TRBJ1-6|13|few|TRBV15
TGTGCCACCAGCAAGCAGGATAATTCACCCCTCCACTTT
CATSKQDNSPLHF
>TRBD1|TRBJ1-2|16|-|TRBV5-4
TGTGCCAGCAGCTACCAAACAGGGGGCGCAAGACGTGGCTACACCTTC
CASSYQTGGARRGYTF
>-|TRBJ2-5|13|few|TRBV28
TGTGCCAGCAGTTCCCCCCCACAAGAGACCCAGTACTTC
CASSSPPQETQYF
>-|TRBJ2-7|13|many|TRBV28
TGTGCCGCCCATGGAGGGGTTGGCTACGAGCAGTACTTC
CAAHGGVGYEQYF
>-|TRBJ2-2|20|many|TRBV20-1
TGCAGTGCTAGAGGCCTCACTAGGACTGGGAAGACATCGAACACCGGGGAGCTGTTTTTT
CSARGLTRTGKTSNTGELFF
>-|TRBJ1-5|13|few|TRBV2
TGTGCCAGCAGAGGGGGAGAGGAGCAGCCCCAGCATTTT
CASRGGEEQPQHF
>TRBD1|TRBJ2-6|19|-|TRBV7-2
TGTGCCAGCAGCTTAGGGATCCGGGACAGGGCTTCAGGGGCCAACGTCCTGACTTTC
CASSLGIRDRASGANVLTF
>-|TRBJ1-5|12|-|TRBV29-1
TGCAGCGTTGGGGCACAGAATCAGCCCCAGCATTTT
CSVGAQNQPQHF
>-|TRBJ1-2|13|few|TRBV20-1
TGCAGTGCTAGTCGGCGATCTAACTATGGCTACACCTTC
CSASRRSNYGYTF
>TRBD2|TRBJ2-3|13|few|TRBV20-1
TGCAGTGCTGCCCCGGGGGGGCCAGATACGCAGTATTTT
CSAAPGGPDTQYF
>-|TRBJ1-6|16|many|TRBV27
TGTGCCAGCAGGCGTTGGGCAACTAGGGATGATTCACCCCTCCACTTT
CASRRWATRDDSPLHF
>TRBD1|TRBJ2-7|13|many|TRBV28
TGTGCCAGCAGCCAGGGGGCTAACTACGAGCAGTACTTC
CASSQGANYEQYF
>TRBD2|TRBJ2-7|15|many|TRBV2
TGTGCCAGCAAGACACTAGCGGGGGAGTCCTACGAGCAGTACTTC
CASKTLAGESYEQYF
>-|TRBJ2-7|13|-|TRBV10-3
TGTGCCATCAGTGGGTCTTACAGGGACGAGCAGTACTTC
CAISGSYRDEQYF
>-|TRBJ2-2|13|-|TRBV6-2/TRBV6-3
TGTGCCAGCAGTTACTCGAACACCGGGGAGCTGTTTTTT
CASSYSNTGELFF
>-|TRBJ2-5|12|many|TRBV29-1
TGCAGCGTTACTGGGAGTCGCGATACCCAGTACTTC
CSVTGSRDTQYF
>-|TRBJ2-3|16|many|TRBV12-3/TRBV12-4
TGTGCCAGCAGTCTCCGGGGGGCAGCCGGGACAGATACGCAGTATTTT
CASSLRGAAGTDTQYF
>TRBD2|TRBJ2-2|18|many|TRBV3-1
TGTGCCAGCAGCCAAAGGCTAGCGGGAGTAGCGAACACCGGGGAGCTGTTTTTT
CASSQRLAGVANTGELFF
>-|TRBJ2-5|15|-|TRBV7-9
TGTGCCAGCAGCTTAGCGGAGGGACGGATAGAGACCCAGTACTTC
CASSLAEGRIETQYF
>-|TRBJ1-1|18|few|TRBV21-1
TGTGCCAGCAGCAAATACGGCCTAAAGGACCGAAAAAGCACTGAAGCTTTCTTT
CASSKYGLKDRKSTEAFF
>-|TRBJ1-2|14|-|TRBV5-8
TGTGCCAGCAGCCAACAGGGACTTTTCTATGGCTACACCTTC
CASSQQGLFYGYTF
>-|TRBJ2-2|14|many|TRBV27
TGTGCCAGCATCCGATCTTTGAACACCGGGGAGCTGTTTTTT
CASIRSLNTGELFF
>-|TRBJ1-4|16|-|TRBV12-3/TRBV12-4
TGTGCCAGCAGTTTAGCGCTCGGTGGCAGGGGTGAAAAACTGTTTTTT
CASSLALGGRGEKLFF
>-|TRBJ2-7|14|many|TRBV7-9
TGTGCCAGCAGTAGCCCGACGGTCTCCTACGAGCAGTACTTC
CASSSPTVSYEQYF
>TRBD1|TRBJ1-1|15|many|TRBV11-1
TGTGCCAGCAGCTTAGCCCAGGGGGCTAACACTGAAGCTTTCTTT
CASSLAQGANTEAFF
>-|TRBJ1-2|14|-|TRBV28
TGTGCCAGCACCCTCAACAGGGCTAACTATGGCTACACCTTC
CASTLNRANYGYTF
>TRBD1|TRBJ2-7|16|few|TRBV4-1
TGCGCCAGCAGCCGAGGCCCCGGGACAGGGACCTACGAGCAGTACTTC
CASSRGPGTGTYEQYF
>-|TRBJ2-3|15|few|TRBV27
TGTGCCAGCAGTTTATCGCCCAGCGGCACAGATACGCAGTATTTT
CASSLSPSGTDTQYF
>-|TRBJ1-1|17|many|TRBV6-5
TGTGCCAGCAGTTACTCCCGACGGTTTCTCCTGAACACTGAAGCTTTCTTT
CASSYSRRFLLNTEAFF
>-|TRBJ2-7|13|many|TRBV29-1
TGCAGCGTTCCCCGACTCGGGGCCTACGAGCAGTACTTC
CSVPRLGAYEQYF
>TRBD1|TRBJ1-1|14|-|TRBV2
TGTGCCAGCAGGGACTGGGACAGTAACACTGAAGCTTTCTTT
CASRDWDSNTEAFF
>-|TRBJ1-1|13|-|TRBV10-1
TGCGCCAGCAGGGTGGGGCTGAACACTGAAGCTTTCTTT
CASRVGLNTEAFF
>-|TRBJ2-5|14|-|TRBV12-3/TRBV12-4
TGTGCCAGCAGACGCCTGGGGGCCGGGTTGGCCCAGTACTTC
CASRRLGAGLAQYF